A single sample is the source of the 4 T cell receptor beta chains below, sequenced in a study of shared clonotypes between healthy human individuals. The repertoire was sequenced with immunoSEQ multiplex PCR; TCRdb's copy has only in-frame clones and lacks some. The sample gives approximately 2,000,000 clones, roughly 93% of which show up once; approximately 1.7% is in the top ten. CD8 cells classed as naive were CD45RO-negative and positively selected for CCR7, excluding terminally differentiated effector memory CD45RA+ cells. Material: naive CD8+ T cells from PBMCs. Every receptor here comes from a man younger than 35 in good health. Some clones in this sample may be carry-over from other donors' samples.

The chain has TRBV10-3 and TRBJ2-3, with D possibly TRBD2 on 6 matching bases. V lost 7 bases and J 6 bases, leaving 23 bases between the germline ends. The CDR3 runs 16 residues. Germline V lookup: CDR1 ENHRY, CDR2 SYGVKD. The CDR3 spells CAITEFRGTGKDTQYF. For the CDR3, the DNA is TGTGCCATCACTGAATTTCGGGGGACCGGTAAGGATACGCAGTATTTT.

This clone was counted only a few times. The chain couples TRBV4-3 to TRBJ1-5; D gene unclear. Germline V gene lookup returns CDR1 LGHNA and CDR2 YSLEER. V was shortened by 5 bases and J by 1 base, with 21 bases between the two germline ends. The CDR3 runs to 18 residues. The CDR3 DNA follows: TGCGCCAGCAGCGCCACCTGGCCTCCGGGTGCGAGCAATCAGCCCCAGCATTTT. This gives the protein CASSATWPPGASNQPQHF.

V is TRBV27 and J is TRBJ2-7; 8 nucleotides match TRBD1. V was pared by 6 bases and J by 6 bases, with 10 bases of the junction left unmatched. In germline, CDR1 is MNHEY, CDR2 SMNVEV (reference sequence). The CDR3 has 14 amino acids. The DNA of the CDR3 is TGTGCCAGCAGCCACCGGACAGGGACAGGCGAGCAGTACTTC. Amino acids: CASSHRTGTGEQYF.

J is TRBJ2-1 and V is TRBV7-9; a possible D gene is TRBD2 (6 bases). The CDR3 runs 13 residues. V lost 5 bases and J 10 bases, leaving 15 bases between the germline ends. Germline CDR1 reads SEHNR; CDR2 reads FQNEAQ (reference sequence). The CDR3 DNA sequence: TGTGCCAGCAGCCGCATATTGGGGGGAGAGCAGTTCTTC. Translated: CASSRILGGEQFF.